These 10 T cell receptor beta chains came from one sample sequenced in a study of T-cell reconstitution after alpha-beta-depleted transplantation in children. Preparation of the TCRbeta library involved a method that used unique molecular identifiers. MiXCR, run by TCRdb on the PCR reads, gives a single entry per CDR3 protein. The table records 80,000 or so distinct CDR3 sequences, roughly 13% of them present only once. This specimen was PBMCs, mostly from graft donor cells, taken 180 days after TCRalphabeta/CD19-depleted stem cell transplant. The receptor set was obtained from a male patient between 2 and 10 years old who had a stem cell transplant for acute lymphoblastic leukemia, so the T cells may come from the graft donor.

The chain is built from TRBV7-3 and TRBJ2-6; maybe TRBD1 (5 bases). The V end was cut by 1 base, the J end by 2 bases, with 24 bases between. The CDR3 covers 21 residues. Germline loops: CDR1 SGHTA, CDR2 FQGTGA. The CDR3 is CASSLISFRDSPPTGANVLTF. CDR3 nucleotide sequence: TGTGCCAGCAGCTTAATCAGCTTTAGAGACAGCCCCCCAACTGGGGCCAACGTCCTGACTTTC.

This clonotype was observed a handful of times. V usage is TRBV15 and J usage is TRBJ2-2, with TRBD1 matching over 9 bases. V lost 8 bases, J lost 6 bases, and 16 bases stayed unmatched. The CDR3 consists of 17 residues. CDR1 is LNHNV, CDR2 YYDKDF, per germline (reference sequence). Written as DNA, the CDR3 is TGTGCCACCGCTTTAACCCGGGACAGGGTGTATGCCGGGGAGCTGTTTTTT. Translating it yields CATALTRDRVYAGELFF.

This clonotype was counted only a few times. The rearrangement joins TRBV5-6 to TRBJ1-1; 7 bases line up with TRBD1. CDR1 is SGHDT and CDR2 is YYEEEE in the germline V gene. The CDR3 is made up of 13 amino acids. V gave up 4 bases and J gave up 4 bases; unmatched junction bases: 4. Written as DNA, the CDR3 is TGTGCCAGCAGCGAAACAGGGGTCACTGAAGCTTTCTTT. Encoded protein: CASSETGVTEAFF.

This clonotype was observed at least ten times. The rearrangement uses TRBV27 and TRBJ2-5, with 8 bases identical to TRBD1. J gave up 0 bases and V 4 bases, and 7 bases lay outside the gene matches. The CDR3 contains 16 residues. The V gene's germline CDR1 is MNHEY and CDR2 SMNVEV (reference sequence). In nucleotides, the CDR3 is TGTGCCAGCAGTTCGGCCTACAGGGGGAACCAAGAGACCCAGTACTTC. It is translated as CASSSAYRGNQETQYF.

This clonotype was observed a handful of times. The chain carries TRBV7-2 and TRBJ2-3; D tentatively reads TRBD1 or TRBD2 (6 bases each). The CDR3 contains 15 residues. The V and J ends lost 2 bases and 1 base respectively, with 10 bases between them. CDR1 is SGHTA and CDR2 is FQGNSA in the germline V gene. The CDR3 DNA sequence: TGTGCCAGCAGCTTACGGGGGCTTCGCACAGATACGCAGTATTTT. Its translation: CASSLRGLRTDTQYF.

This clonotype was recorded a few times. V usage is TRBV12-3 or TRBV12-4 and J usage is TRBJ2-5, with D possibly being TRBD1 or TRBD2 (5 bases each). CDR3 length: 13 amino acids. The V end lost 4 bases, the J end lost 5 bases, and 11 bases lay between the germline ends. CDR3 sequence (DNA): TGTGCCAGCAGTTCTGGGACGGACGAGACCCAGTACTTC. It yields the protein CASSSGTDETQYF.

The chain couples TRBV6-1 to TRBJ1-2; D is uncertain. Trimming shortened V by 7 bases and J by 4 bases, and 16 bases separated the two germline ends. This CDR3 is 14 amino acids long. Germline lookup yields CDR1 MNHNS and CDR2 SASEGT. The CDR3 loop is CASTNATRFYGYTF. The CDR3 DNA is TGTGCCAGCACCAACGCGACCCGATTCTATGGCTACACCTTC.

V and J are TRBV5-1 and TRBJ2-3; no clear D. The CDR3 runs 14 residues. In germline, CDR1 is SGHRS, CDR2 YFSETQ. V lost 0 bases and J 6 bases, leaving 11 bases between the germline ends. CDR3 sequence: CASSLGNRRDTQYF. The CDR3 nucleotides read TGCGCCAGCAGCTTGGGGAACAGACGGGATACGCAGTATTTT.

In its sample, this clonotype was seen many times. For the CDR3, the DNA is TGTGCCAGCAGTTCACCCTCACTGCGGACTAGCAACTATGAGCAGTTCTTC. Translating it yields CASSSPSLRTSNYEQFF. The genes are TRBV12-3 or TRBV12-4 and TRBJ2-1, with 8 bases that match TRBD2. Trimming cost V 4 bases and J 8 bases; bases outside gene matches: 16. This CDR3 has 17 amino acids.

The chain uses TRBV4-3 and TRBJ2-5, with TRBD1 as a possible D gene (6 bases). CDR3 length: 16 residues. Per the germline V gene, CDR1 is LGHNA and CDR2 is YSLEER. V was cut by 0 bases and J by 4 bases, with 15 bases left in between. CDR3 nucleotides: TGCGCCAGCAGCCAAGATGCAGGGGCGTTTAGAGAGACCCAGTACTTC. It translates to CASSQDAGAFRETQYF.